Below, 16 T cell receptor beta chains from the same sample are listed, as sequenced in a study. The table came from immunoSEQ multiplex PCR; TCRdb's copy has only in-frame clones and leaves some out. The sample shows about 68,000 clones, over 85% of them seen only once. Sequencing was done on a sample of PBMCs. The source of these receptors is a man aged 40-55 years with rheumatoid arthritis.

This chain links TRBV2 with TRBJ1-5; TRBD1 is a possible D gene (6 bases). V lost 6 bases and J 4 bases, leaving 10 bases between the germline ends. CDR1 and CDR2 from the germline V gene are SNHLY and FYNNEI. The CDR3 extends over 13 amino acids. The CDR3 spells CASRQDRNQPQHF. CDR3 DNA sequence: TGTGCCAGCAGGCAGGACAGAAATCAGCCCCAGCATTTT.

The V gene is TRBV5-4, the J gene TRBJ1-3; D is undetermined. CDR1 and CDR2 from the germline V gene are SGHNT and YYREEE (reference sequence). The CDR3 is 15 residues long. V was pared by 2 bases and J by 0 bases, with 9 bases between. Here the CDR3 reads CASSFRPFSGNTIYF. In nucleotides, the CDR3 is TGTGCCAGCAGCTTCCGGCCGTTCTCTGGAAACACCATATATTTT.

The chain recombines TRBV7-9 with TRBJ2-7; D unresolved. The CDR3 runs 12 residues. Trimming removed 5 bases from V and 3 bases from J, with 8 bases in between. Germline CDR1 reads SEHNR; CDR2 reads FQNEAQ (reference sequence). The CDR3 DNA sequence: TGTGCCAGCAGCGCTACAAACTACGAGCAGTACTTC. Amino acid sequence: CASSATNYEQYF.

The V call is TRBV6-5, the J call TRBJ1-2; 11 bases line up with TRBD1. The CDR3 is 15 amino acids. V was clipped by 10 bases and J by 2 bases; unmatched bases: 9. Germline loops: CDR1 MNHEY, CDR2 SVGAGI. CDR3 in DNA: TGTGCCATGGGGCGGGACAGGGGGTCCAACTATGGCTACACCTTC. Encoded protein: CAMGRDRGSNYGYTF.

The chain has TRBV11-3 and TRBJ2-1; D is unresolved. Germline CDR1 is SGHNT and CDR2 is YENEEA. This CDR3 is 12 amino acids long. With 1 base removed from V and 11 bases from J, the gap between germline ends came to 9 bases. This chain's CDR3 is CASSLGPTKQFF. CDR3 sequence (DNA): TGTGCCAGCAGCTTAGGGCCGACGAAGCAGTTCTTC.

In this sample, this clone turned up a few times. The chain recombines TRBV4-2 with TRBJ2-7; D unresolved. The V gene lost 0 bases and the J gene lost 5 bases, with 8 bases spanning the gap. Per germline, CDR1 LGHNA and CDR2 YNFKEQ. The length of the CDR3 is 13 residues. CDR3 sequence: CASSQEIPHEQYF. DNA for the CDR3: TGTGCCAGCAGCCAAGAAATCCCCCACGAGCAGTACTTC.

V is TRBV11-2 and J is TRBJ1-2, with a tentative D call TRBD1 (6 bases). V lost 5 bases, J lost 7 bases, and 20 bases lay in between. CDR1 is SGHAT, CDR2 FQNNGV, per germline. The CDR3 has 15 residues. CDR3 nucleotides: TGTGCCAGCAGCCTGATGCCGCAGGGGCAAGGTGGCTACACCTTC. Amino acid sequence: CASSLMPQGQGGYTF. Full variable domain (remainder filled in from reference TRBV11-2 and TRBJ1-2): EAGVAQSPRYKIIEKRQSVAFWCNPISGHATLYWYQQILGQGPKLLIQFQNNGVVDDSQLPKDRFSAERLKGVDSTLKIQPAKLEDSAVYLCASSLMPQGQGGYTFGSGTRLTVV.

J is TRBJ2-5 and V is TRBV10-3; 7 nucleotides line up with TRBD2. Trimming cost V 0 bases and J 4 bases; bases outside gene matches: 8. The CDR3 consists of 16 residues. The germline V gene encodes CDR1 ENHRY and CDR2 SYGVKD. CDR3 region: CAISESRGGGRETQYF. In nucleotides, the CDR3 is TGTGCCATCAGTGAGTCAAGAGGCGGGGGAAGAGAGACCCAGTACTTC.

The chain joins TRBV6-5 to TRBJ2-7, with 7 nucleotides matching TRBD1. CDR1 is MNHEY, CDR2 SVGAGI, per germline. This CDR3 is 14 amino acids long. V dropped 6 bases and J dropped 0; count of bases not matched to a gene: 5. The CDR3 reads CASSSWDSSYEQYF. The CDR3 nucleotides are TGTGCCAGCAGCAGTTGGGACAGCTCCTACGAGCAGTACTTC.

The chain links TRBV6-4 to TRBJ2-3, with 13 positions matching TRBD2. CDR3 size: 15 residues. The germline V gene has CDR1 MRHNA and CDR2 SNTAGT. The J segment lost 4 bases and the V segment lost 5 bases, leaving 3 bases of the junction unmatched. CDR3 loop: CASSTTSGRPDTQYF. The CDR3 nucleotides read TGTGCCAGCAGTACGACTAGCGGGAGGCCAGATACGCAGTATTTT.

V gene TRBV19 combines with J gene TRBJ2-1; 9 bases are shared with TRBD2. Germline lookup yields CDR1 LNHDA and CDR2 SQIVND (reference sequence). The ends lost 4 bases at V and 12 bases at J; junction bases unmatched: 4. CDR3 size: 12 residues. This CDR3 reads CASSTPGLAQFF. CDR3 coding DNA: TGTGCCAGTAGTACCCCGGGACTAGCGCAGTTCTTC. Together with reference TRBV19 and TRBJ2-1, the CDR3 gives the full variable domain: DGGITQSPKYLFRKEGQNVTLSCEQNLNHDAMYWYRQDPGQGLRLIYYSQIVNDFQKGDIAEGYSVSREKKESFPLTVTSAQKNPTAFYLCASSTPGLAQFFGPGTRLTVL.

The chain joins TRBV5-4 to TRBJ1-2; 9 positions agree with TRBD1. The ends lost 5 bases at V and 2 bases at J; junction bases unmatched: 10. The CDR3 runs 16 residues. Per the germline V gene, CDR1 is SGHNT and CDR2 is YYREEE (reference sequence). CDR3 coding DNA: TGTGCCAGCAGGGCCAATACCGGGACAGGGAACTATGGCTACACCTTC. The encoded protein is CASRANTGTGNYGYTF.

This clone was seen just once. This chain connects TRBV27 to TRBJ2-1; 13 bases are shared with TRBD2. The CDR3 contains 16 residues. V dropped 2 bases and J dropped 10; count of bases not matched to a gene: 8. The germline V gene encodes CDR1 MNHEY and CDR2 SMNVEV (reference sequence). CDR3 protein: CASSLRLAGGIGEQFF. Here the CDR3 DNA reads TGTGCCAGCAGTTTAAGACTAGCGGGGGGAATCGGGGAGCAGTTCTTC.

This chain uses TRBV7-3 with TRBJ1-2; D is unresolved. Per germline, CDR1 SGHTA and CDR2 FQGTGA. The CDR3 covers 13 residues. The V gene lost 2 bases and the J gene lost 2 bases, with 6 bases spanning the gap. The CDR3 reads CASSLHSNYGYTF. As DNA, the CDR3 is TGTGCCAGCAGCTTACACAGCAACTATGGCTACACCTTC.

The rearrangement links TRBV30 to TRBJ1-2; D gene uncertain. In germline, CDR1 is GTSNPN, CDR2 SVGIG (reference sequence). The CDR3 totals 14 residues. Trimming removed 3 bases from V and 0 bases from J, with 11 bases in between. The CDR3 loop is CAWSNSPPNYGYTF. CDR3 nucleotide sequence: TGTGCCTGGAGCAACAGCCCTCCTAACTATGGCTACACCTTC.

The chain recombines TRBV28 with TRBJ1-2, with D uncertain. V was shortened by 4 bases and J by 8 bases, with 8 bases between the two germline ends. The CDR3 covers 11 residues. The V gene's germline CDR1 is MDHEN and CDR2 SYDVKM. The CDR3 DNA reads as TGTGCCAGCAGTTCGGGCGACGGCTACACCTTC. Protein: CASSSGDGYTF.